This T cell receptor (beta chain) originates from a study of radiotherapy plus CTLA-4 blockade in lung cancer. Assay: immunoSEQ multiplex PCR; the TCRdb copy retains only in-frame clones and omits some. Among 26,000 or so clones, 79% were seen once, and the ten largest hold 16%. This sample comprised peripheral blood, obtained from a patient treated with radiotherapy plus ipilimumab. The sequence derives from a human donor with non-small cell lung cancer that progressed on radiotherapy plus ipilimumab.

CDR3 in DNA: TGTGCCAGCAGCCCCGGGACAGGGGCCCAAAACATTCAGTACTTC. Protein: CASSPGTGAQNIQYF. The chain couples TRBV28 to TRBJ2-4; TRBD1 matches at 10 bases. Trimming removed 6 bases from V and 5 bases from J; junction bases left unmatched: 7. The CDR3 spans 15 residues. CDR1 MDHEN and CDR2 SYDVKM come from the germline V gene.